This is a list of T cell receptor beta chains from one sample in a study of cytomegalovirus exposure and HLA in healthy donors. Only in-frame clones appear in the TCRdb table, and some are missing; sequencing was by immunoSEQ multiplex PCR. The sample yields roughly 120,000 clones, approximately 67% seen once. Sequenced material: PBMCs. Receptor source: a man between 18 and 29 years old in good health and CMV-seropositive. Both conserved end residues are part of each CDR3. A D gene is named only where the DNA matches it firmly. Part of the rows lack a size; the others show once, few, many or a class for expanded clones.

clone size: .; J gene: TRBJ2-1; V gene: TRBV11-3; D gene: .; CDR3 DNA: TGTGCCAGCAGCCCAACGGGGGGCCCGTACAATGAGCAGTTCTTC; CDR3 protein: CASSPTGGPYNEQFF
clone size: .; J gene: TRBJ2-3; V gene: TRBV2; D gene: .; CDR3 DNA: TGTGCCAGCAGTGCCCCCGGACAGTTAACAGATACGCAGTATTTT; CDR3 protein: CASSAPGQLTDTQYF
clone size: .; J gene: TRBJ2-5; V gene: TRBV7-2; D gene: .; CDR3 DNA: TGTGCCAGCAGCTTAGTGTCCCTCCGACTAGAGACCCAGTACTTC; CDR3 protein: CASSLVSLRLETQYF
clone size: once; J gene: TRBJ1-2; V gene: TRBV7-8; D gene: .; CDR3 DNA: TGTGCCAGCAGCTTAGTGGGGGGTCACTATGGCTACACCTTC; CDR3 protein: CASSLVGGHYGYTF
clone size: few; J gene: TRBJ1-1; V gene: TRBV5-1; D gene: .; CDR3 DNA: TGCGCCAGCAGCTTGGGGCGGACAGCGAACACTGAAGCTTTCTTT; CDR3 protein: CASSLGRTANTEAFF
clone size: .; J gene: TRBJ1-1; V gene: TRBV6-1; D gene: .; CDR3 DNA: TGTGCCAGCAGTCTAAAACAGGAGAACACTGAAGCTTTCTTT; CDR3 protein: CASSLKQENTEAFF
clone size: .; J gene: TRBJ1-1; V gene: TRBV29-1; D gene: TRBD1; CDR3 DNA: TGCAGCGTTGACAGGGGGGAGTGGACTGAAGCTTTCTTT; CDR3 protein: CSVDRGEWTEAFF
clone size: .; J gene: TRBJ1-1; V gene: TRBV6-5; D gene: TRBD1; CDR3 DNA: TGTGCCAGCAGTGACAGGGGGCGGACTGAAGCTTTCTTT; CDR3 protein: CASSDRGRTEAFF
clone size: .; J gene: TRBJ2-7; V gene: TRBV27; D gene: .; CDR3 DNA: TGTGCCAGCAGTTTATCGCTGACAGGCCCTAGTGACGAGCAGTACTTC; CDR3 protein: CASSLSLTGPSDEQYF
clone size: .; J gene: TRBJ1-6; V gene: TRBV2; D gene: TRBD1; CDR3 DNA: TGTGCCAGCAGCAGGGACAGGGAAGGTTCACCCCTCCACTTT; CDR3 protein: CASSRDREGSPLHF
clone size: few; J gene: TRBJ1-5; V gene: TRBV4-1; D gene: .; CDR3 DNA: TGCGCCAGCAGCCAAGACCCTGGACAGAGAAGCAATCAGCCCCAGCATTTT; CDR3 protein: CASSQDPGQRSNQPQHF
clone size: .; J gene: TRBJ1-6; V gene: TRBV2; D gene: .; CDR3 DNA: TGTGCCAGCAGTGGACTAGTAGTAGGTTCACCCCTCCACTTT; CDR3 protein: CASSGLVVGSPLHF
clone size: .; J gene: TRBJ2-5; V gene: TRBV4-2; D gene: TRBD2; CDR3 DNA: TGTGCCAGCAGCACCTCCGGGACTAGCGGGGAAGAGACCCAGTACTTC; CDR3 protein: CASSTSGTSGEETQYF